This TCR beta chain is drawn from a study of cytomegalovirus exposure and HLA in healthy donors. Across the whole study: Counted in an early data release were 75 million to 85 million unique TCRs from HLA-typed donors. Study observations and caveats: Earlier analysis found most TCR beta V segments productive about 87% or about 30% of the time.

Primers included in the PCR were 60 Vbeta and 13 Jbeta primers. The data were produced by immunoSEQ multiplex PCR, yet TCRdb's version contains in-frame clones alone and is incomplete. Of around 150,000 clones in the sample, roughly 71% were seen once. This CDR3 region has 18 residues. Details on this clone: The antigen remains undetermined.

This sequence joins TRBV21-1 and TRBJ1-1; the D call in the table, TRBD1, was not verified against the DNA. TRBV21-1 is shown as a pseudogene. This clonotype was sampled from a woman between 50 and 59 years old in good health and CMV-seropositive. The sequenced sample was PBMCs. This chain's CDR3 is CASSKVLGWDRGSTEAFF. Here the CDR3 DNA reads TGTGCCAGCAGCAAAGTGTTAGGGTGGGACAGGGGAAGCACTGAAGCTTTCTTT.